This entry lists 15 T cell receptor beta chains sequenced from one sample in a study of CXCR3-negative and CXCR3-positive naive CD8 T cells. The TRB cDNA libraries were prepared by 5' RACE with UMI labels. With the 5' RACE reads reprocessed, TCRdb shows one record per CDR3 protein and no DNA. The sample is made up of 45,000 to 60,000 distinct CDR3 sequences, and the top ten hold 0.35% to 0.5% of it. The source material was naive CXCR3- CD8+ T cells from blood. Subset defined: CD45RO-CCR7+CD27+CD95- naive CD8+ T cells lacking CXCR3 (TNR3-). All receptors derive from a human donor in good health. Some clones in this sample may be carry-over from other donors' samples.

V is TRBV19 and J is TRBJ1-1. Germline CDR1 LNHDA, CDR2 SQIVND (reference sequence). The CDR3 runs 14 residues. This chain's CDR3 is CASSKEFMNTEAFF.

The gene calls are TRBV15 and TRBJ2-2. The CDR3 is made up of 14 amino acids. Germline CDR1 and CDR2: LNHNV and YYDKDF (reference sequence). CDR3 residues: CATSRDRYTGELFF.

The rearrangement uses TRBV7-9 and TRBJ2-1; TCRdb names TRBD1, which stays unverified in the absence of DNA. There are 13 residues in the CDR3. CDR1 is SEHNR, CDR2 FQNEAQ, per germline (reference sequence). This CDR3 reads CASTLGPGDEQFF.

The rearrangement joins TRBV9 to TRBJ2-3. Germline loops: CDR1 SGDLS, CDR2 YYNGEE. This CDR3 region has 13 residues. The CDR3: CASSVAGLDTQYF. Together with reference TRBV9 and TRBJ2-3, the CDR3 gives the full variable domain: DSGVTQTPKHLITATGQRVTLRCSPRSGDLSVYWYQQSLDQGLQFLIQYYNGEERAKGNILERFSAQQFPDLHSELNLSSLELGDSALYFCASSVAGLDTQYFGPGTRLTVL.

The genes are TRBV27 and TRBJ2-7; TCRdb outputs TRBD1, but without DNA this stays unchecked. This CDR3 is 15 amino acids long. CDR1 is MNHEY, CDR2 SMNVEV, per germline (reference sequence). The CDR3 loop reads CASSSTAGGPYEQYF.

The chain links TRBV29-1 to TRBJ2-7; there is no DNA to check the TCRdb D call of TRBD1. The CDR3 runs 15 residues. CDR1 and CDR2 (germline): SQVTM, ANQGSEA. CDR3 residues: CSVEGTGGHSYEQYF.

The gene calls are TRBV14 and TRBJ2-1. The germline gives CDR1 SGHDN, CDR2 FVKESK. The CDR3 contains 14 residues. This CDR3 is CASSQRTTYNEQFF.

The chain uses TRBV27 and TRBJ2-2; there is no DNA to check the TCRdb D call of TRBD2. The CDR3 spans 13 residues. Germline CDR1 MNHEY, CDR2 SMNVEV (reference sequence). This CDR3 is CASSLSGPGELFF.

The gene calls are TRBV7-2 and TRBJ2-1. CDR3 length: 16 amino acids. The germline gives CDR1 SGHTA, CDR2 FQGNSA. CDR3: CASIKADRTPHNEQFF.

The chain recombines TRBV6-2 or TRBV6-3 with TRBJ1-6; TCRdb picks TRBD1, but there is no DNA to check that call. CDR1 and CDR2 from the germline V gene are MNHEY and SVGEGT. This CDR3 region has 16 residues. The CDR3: CASSYSSQGGLRTLHF.

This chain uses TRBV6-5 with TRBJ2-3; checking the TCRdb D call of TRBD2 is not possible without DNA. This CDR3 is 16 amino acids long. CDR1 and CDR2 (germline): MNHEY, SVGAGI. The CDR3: CASSYTSGGNTDTQYF.

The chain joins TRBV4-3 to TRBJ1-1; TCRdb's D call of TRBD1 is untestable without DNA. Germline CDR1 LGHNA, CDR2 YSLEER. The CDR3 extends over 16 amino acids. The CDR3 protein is CASSHGQGAGNTEAFF.

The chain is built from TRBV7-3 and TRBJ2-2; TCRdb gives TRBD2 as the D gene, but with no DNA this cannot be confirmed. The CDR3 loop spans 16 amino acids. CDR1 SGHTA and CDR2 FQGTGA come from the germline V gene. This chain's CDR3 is CASSPLGEGTTGELFF.

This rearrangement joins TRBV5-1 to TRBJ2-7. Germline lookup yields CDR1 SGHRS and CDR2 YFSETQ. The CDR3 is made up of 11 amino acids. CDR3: CASSLGNEQYF.

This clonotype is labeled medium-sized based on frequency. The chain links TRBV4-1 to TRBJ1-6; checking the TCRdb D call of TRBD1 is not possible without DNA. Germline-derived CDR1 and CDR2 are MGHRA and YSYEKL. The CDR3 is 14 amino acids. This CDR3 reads CASSQRDGNSPLHF.